Below, one TCR beta chain is given with its context. This sample stems from a study of blood T cell repertoires in COVID-19. At the level of the study: Researchers got acute and convalescent COVID-19 samples from the United States, Italy and Spain. The cDNA or gDNA used as material had been derived from T cells, B-cell-depleted T cells, or PBMCs.

Original handling: Using reference gene primer amplification, nucleated cell counts were estimated. TCRdb's table, derived via immunoSEQ multiplex PCR, lists solely in-frame clones and lacks some. That table is the source of V, J and clone size, and D and trimming were worked out from the DNA. Of more than 200,000 clones in the sample, 85% to 90% are singletons; the top ten hold 3.5% to 4.5%. Trimming took off 6 bases at V and 3 bases at J, with 9 bases between the two ends. The CDR3 spans 13 residues. In germline, CDR1 is MGHDK, CDR2 SYGVNS. This receptor was obtained from a man aged 50 to 59 with acute or convalescent COVID-19. The sequenced material came from peripheral blood. V and J are TRBV25-1 and TRBJ1-5; D not resolved. The CDR3 here is CASSPGLNQPQHF. The DNA for the CDR3 is TGTGCCAGCAGCCCCGGTCTCAATCAGCCCCAGCATTTT.